Described below is a single T cell receptor beta chain sequence and its context. Its specificity is unknown. TCRdb re-called the 5' RACE reads and gives one entry per CDR3 protein, without DNA. Here the sample table reports fewer than 400,000 distinct CDR3 sequences. The entry originates in a study of T cells expressing NK-cell markers. Findings of the study overall: Leadership of the CD3+CD56-NKG2C+ fraction also belonged to these clonotypes in several donors.

Germline CDR1 and CDR2: SGHVS and FQNEAQ. The CDR3 contains 14 residues. The receptor comes from a woman aged 45 to 65 in good health. This sequence joins TRBV7-8 and TRBJ1-1. Material: blood T cells: a sorted CD56 or NKG2C T cell subset, CD4+ or CD8+ T cells, or bulk PBMC T cells (not recorded which). The CDR3 here is CASSLARVNTEAFF.